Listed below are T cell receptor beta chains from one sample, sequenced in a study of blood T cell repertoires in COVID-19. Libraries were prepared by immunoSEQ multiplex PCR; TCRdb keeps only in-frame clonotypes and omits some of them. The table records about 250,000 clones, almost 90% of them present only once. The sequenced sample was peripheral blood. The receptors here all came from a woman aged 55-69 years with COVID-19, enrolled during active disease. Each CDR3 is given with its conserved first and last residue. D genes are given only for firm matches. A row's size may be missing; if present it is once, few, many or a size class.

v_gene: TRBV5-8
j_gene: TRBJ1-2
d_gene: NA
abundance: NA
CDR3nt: TGTGCCAGCAGCTTGCTAGGGAGCACCTTC
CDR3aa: CASSLLGSTF

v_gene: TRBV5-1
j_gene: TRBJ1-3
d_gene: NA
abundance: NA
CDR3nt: TGCGCCAGCAGTTCAGACTCCGTCTCTGGAAACACCATATATTTT
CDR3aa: CASSSDSVSGNTIYF

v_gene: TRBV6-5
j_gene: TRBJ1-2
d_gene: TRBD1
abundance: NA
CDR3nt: TGTGCCAGCAGTATCGACAGGGTCAGGGGTGGCTACACCTTC
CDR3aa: CASSIDRVRGGYTF

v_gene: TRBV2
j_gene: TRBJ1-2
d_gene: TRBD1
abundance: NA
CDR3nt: TGTGCCAGCAGCGGACAGGGGGAAGGGTATGGCTACACCTTC
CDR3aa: CASSGQGEGYGYTF

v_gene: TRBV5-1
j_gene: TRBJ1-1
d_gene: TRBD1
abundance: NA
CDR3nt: TGCGCCAGCAGCTCGGGACAGGGGACGGACACTGAAGCTTTCTTT
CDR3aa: CASSSGQGTDTEAFF

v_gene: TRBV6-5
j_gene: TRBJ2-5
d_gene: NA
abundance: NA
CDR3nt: TGTGCCAGCAAAGTCGAGGGAAGAGAGACCCAGTACTTC
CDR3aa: CASKVEGRETQYF

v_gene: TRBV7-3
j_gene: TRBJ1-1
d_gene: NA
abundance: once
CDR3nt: TGTGCCAGCAGCCCCCGGGGGGGGGTGGGGAACACTGAAGCTTTCTTT
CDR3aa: CASSPRGGVGNTEAFF

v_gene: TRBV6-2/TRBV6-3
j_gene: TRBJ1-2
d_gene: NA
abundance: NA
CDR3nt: TGTGCCAGCAGTCAGAACTATGGCTACACCTTC
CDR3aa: CASSQNYGYTF

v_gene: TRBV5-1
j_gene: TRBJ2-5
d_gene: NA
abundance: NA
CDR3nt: TGCGCCAGCAGCTTGATCCCGGGGGGCGAGGAGACCCAGTACTTC
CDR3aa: CASSLIPGGEETQYF

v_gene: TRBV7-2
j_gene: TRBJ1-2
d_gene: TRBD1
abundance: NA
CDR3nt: TGTGCCAGCAGCTCCCAACAGGGGGCTCGGAGCTACACCTTC
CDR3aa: CASSSQQGARSYTF

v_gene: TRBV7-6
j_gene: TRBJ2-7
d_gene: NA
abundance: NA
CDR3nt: TGTGCCAGCAGCGAACAGGGAGAGTTTTCCGAGCAGTACTTC
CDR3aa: CASSEQGEFSEQYF

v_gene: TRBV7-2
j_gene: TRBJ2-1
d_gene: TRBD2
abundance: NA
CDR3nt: TGTGCCAGCAGGAGGGGAGGGAGCTACAATGAGCAGTTCTTC
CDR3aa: CASRRGGSYNEQFF

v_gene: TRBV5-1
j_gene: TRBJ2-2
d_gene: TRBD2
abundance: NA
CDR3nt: TGCGCCAGCAGCCGGGGGACTCGCGGGGGGCCGAACACCGGGGAGCTGTTTTTT
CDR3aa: CASSRGTRGGPNTGELFF

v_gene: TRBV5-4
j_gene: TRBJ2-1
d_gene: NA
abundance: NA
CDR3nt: TGTGCCAGCAGCCGACAGGAAGCGGGGGAGCAGTTCTTC
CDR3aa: CASSRQEAGEQFF

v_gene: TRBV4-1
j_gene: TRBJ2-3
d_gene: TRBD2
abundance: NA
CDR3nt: TGCGCCAGCAGCCAAGCCGGGGGGGGTCCGGGTACGCAGTATTTT
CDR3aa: CASSQAGGGPGTQYF

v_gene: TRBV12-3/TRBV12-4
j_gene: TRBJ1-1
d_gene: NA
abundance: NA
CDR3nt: TGTGCCAGCAGTGATTACAGGGACACTGAAGCTTTCTTT
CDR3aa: CASSDYRDTEAFF

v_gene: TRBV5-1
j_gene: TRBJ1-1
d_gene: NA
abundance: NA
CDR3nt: TGCGCCAGCAGCCCTGGGGGGGTGAACACTGAAGCTTTCTTT
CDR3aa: CASSPGGVNTEAFF

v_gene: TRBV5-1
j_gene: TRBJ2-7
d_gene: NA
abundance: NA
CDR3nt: TGCGCCAGCAGCCATCTGGGGGGAGAGTCGTCCTACGAGCAGTACTTC
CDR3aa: CASSHLGGESSYEQYF

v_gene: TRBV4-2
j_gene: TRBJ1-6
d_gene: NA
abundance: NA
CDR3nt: TGTGCCAGCAGCCAAGACCCGGGTCGATCGTCACCCCTCCACTTT
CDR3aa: CASSQDPGRSSPLHF

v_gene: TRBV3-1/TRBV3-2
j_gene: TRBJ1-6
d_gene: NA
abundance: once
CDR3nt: TGTGCCAGCAGCCAAGCAGGGGCCAATTCACCCCTCCACTTT
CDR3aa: CASSQAGANSPLHF

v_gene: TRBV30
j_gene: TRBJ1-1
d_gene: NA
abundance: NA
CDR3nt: TGTGCCTCCTTGGGGGGGCCGACGAACACTGAAGCTTTCTTT
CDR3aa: CASLGGPTNTEAFF

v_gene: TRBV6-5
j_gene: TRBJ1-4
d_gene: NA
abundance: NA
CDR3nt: TGTGCCAGCACAACTGGAGATGCAACTAATGAAAAACTGTTTTTT
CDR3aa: CASTTGDATNEKLFF

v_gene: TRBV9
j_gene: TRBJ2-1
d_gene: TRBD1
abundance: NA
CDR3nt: TGTGCCAGCAGCTCGACAGGGAGCAATGAGCAGTTCTTC
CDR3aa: CASSSTGSNEQFF

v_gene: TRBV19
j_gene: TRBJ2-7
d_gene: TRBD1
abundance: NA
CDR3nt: TGTGCCAGTAGTATTGGGGGACAGTTGAGCTCCTACGAGCAGTACTTC
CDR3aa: CASSIGGQLSSYEQYF

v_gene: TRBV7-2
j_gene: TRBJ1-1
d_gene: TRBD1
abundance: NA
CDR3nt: TGTGCCAGCAGCTTAAACTACAGGGGGACTGAAGCTTTCTTT
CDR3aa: CASSLNYRGTEAFF

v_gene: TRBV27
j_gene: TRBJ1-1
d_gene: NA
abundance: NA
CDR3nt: TGTGCCAGCAGTTTGGACCCCGGGCGGAGGCAAGCTTTCTTT
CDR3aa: CASSLDPGRRQAFF

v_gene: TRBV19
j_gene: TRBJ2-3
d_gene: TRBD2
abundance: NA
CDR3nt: TGTGCCACATCACTAGCGGGGGTCACAGATACGCAGTATTTT
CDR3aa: CATSLAGVTDTQYF

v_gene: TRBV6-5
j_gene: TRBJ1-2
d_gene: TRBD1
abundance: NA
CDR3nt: TGTGCCAGCATTAGGAGCCTCAGGGGGAACTATGGCTACACCTTC
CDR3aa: CASIRSLRGNYGYTF

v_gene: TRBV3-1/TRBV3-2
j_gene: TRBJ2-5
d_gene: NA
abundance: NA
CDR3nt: TGTGCCAGCAGCCCATGGCGGGGATTGGGAGAGACCCAGTACTTC
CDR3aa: CASSPWRGLGETQYF